The next 3 T cell receptor beta chains were all read from a single sample in a study of T-cell memory formation after mild COVID-19. One entry per CDR3 protein, called by TCRdb with MiXCR from the 5' RACE reads. The sample lists 250,000 to 300,000 distinct CDR3 sequences; approximately 15% were seen once. Sequenced input: PBMCs or a T cell subset sorted from them (not recorded which). The receptors come from a young man who had mild COVID-19 (a few samples of this study predate the infection). Cell type and time point are not known.

The genes are TRBV12-3 or TRBV12-4 and TRBJ1-3; D is undetermined. The CDR3 spans 13 residues. Trimming pared 6 bases from V and 1 base from J, leaving 7 bases between. The chain's CDR3 is CASSRISGNTIYF. CDR3 nucleotides: TGTGCCAGCAGCCGGATTTCTGGAAACACCATATATTTT.

J is TRBJ2-2 and V is TRBV11-2; 7 bases match TRBD2. The CDR3 length is 16 residues. J lost 2 bases, V lost 3 bases, and 6 bases had no gene match. From germline, CDR1 is SGHAT and CDR2 FQNNGV. For the CDR3, the DNA is TGTGCCAGCAGCTTCTCCGGGACTACAAACACCGGGGAGCTGTTTTTT. It codes for CASSFSGTTNTGELFF.

This clonotype was detected many times. This rearrangement joins TRBV12-3 or TRBV12-4 to TRBJ2-3; D remains ambiguous. V was pared by 5 bases and J by 3 bases, with 9 bases between. The CDR3 covers 13 residues. CDR3 sequence reads: CASSLGMTDTQYF. The CDR3 region has the DNA TGTGCCAGCAGTCTGGGCATGACAGATACGCAGTATTTT.